What follows is one TCR beta chain and its context. The data belong to a study of ipilimumab plus nivolumab after autologous stem cell transplantation. Study details: The DLBCL group included primary refractory and relapsed cases.

V lost 0 bases to trimming and J lost 5 bases, with 16 bases between them. CDR1 is SGHDN, CDR2 FVKESK, per germline. The CDR3 loop spans 17 amino acids. The table came from immunoSEQ multiplex PCR; TCRdb's copy has only in-frame clones and leaves some out. The table records about 13,000 clones, around 73% of them present only once. This chain joins TRBV14 and TRBJ2-2; perhaps TRBD2 as D (6 bases). Source: PBMCs, taken in a trial of ipilimumab plus nivolumab as post-transplant consolidation. The TCR originated in a male donor with diffuse large B-cell lymphoma. The CDR3 bases are TGTGCCAGCAGCCAAGATCCCCTAGCGCTGGAGACCGGGGAGCTGTTTTTT. Translating it yields CASSQDPLALETGELFF. Looking up the rest from reference TRBV14 and TRBJ2-2 gives the full variable domain: EAGVTQFPSHSVIEKGQTVTLRCDPISGHDNLYWYRRVMGKEIKFLLHFVKESKQDESGMPNNRFLAERTGGTYSTLKVQPAELEDSGVYFCASSQDPLALETGELFFGEGSRLTVL.